This TCR beta chain was documented in a study of T-cell reconstitution after alpha-beta-depleted transplantation in children. The germline gives CDR1 SQVTM, CDR2 ANQGSEA. The CDR3 extends over 11 amino acids. The germline V and J ends were trimmed by 4 bases and 14 bases, with 14 bases remaining between them. This sample's TCRbeta library carried unique molecular identifier barcodes. Using its own MiXCR run on the PCR reads, TCRdb lists one record per CDR3 protein. This sample has approximately 520,000 distinct CDR3 sequences, with 32% found just once. This clonotype was counted a few times. The chain carries TRBV29-1 and TRBJ1-4; D may be TRBD1 (5 bases). The source of this sequence is a human donor who donated a stem cell graft to a child with aplastic anemia. Specimen: PBMCs from the stem cell graft donor, collected from the stem cell graft. CDR3 protein: CSVADKASLFF. The CDR3 nucleotides are TGCAGCGTTGCGGACAAGGCGTCCCTGTTTTTT.